Included here is one T cell receptor beta chain sequence, with context. This clonotype showed up just a few times. Its cognate antigen has yet to be identified. It has no much larger one-base neighbor in the sample; base qualities were not kept. TCRdb names Illumina HiSeq 2500 as the instrument used. Quantitative 5'-RACE with molecular barcodes was used to prepare TCR beta libraries. Per the original workflow: To identify disease-linked TCR variants, a new computational method was used, one built on a probabilistic model of VDJ rearrangement. TCRdb cleaned the public reads at Q25 with fastp, built clones with MiXCR and kept in-frame beta chains. Every CDR3 protein is listed once, alongside the most common genes and DNA of its rows. These V and J calls derive from TCRdb rather than the authors' analysis. Counted in this sample were about 440,000 distinct CDR3 sequences; about 15% of them appeared once. Jointly, the top ten make up over 1% of the sample.

The source of the sample is a study of CD8 T cells in ankylosing spondylitis (dated by TCRdb to 2017 to 2019). Study-level background: T cell receptor beta repertoires were profiled in healthy donors and ankylosing spondylitis patients so that disease-linked TCR variants could be found. The full study cohort comprised roughly 24 ankylosing spondylitis patients and roughly 110 healthy donors. Peripheral blood samples were taken, and synovial fluid was additionally collected from ankylosing spondylitis patients. Broader findings and caveats from the paper: In peripheral blood, the disease-linked clones were found at relatively low frequencies and had a CD8+ phenotype. According to the report, matched synovial fluid samples from ankylosing spondylitis patients were significantly enriched for the disease-linked clones. Blood from ankylosing spondylitis patients appeared to be characterized by a TCR beta motif composed of roughly eight highly homologous amino acid variants. Some motif variants were previously reported in synovial fluid and blood of reactive arthritis patients, suggesting common disease-initiation mechanisms.

Spanning cysteine to phenylalanine, the CDR3 consists of 12 amino acids. Only the CDR3 part of the read is kept: 36 bases, read in frame from the first base. CDR1 DFQATT and CDR2 SNEGSKA are derived from the germline V gene (reference sequence). The sequence derives from a male donor with ankylosing spondylitis. The specimen sequenced was blood, either unsorted or a sorted T cell fraction (not recorded which). The V and J segments used are TRBV20-1 and TRBJ2-2, and TRBD2 matches 10 of the central bases. DNA sequence: TGCACTAGCGGGAGAAACACCGGGGAGCTGTTTTTT. The resulting protein is CTSGRNTGELFF.